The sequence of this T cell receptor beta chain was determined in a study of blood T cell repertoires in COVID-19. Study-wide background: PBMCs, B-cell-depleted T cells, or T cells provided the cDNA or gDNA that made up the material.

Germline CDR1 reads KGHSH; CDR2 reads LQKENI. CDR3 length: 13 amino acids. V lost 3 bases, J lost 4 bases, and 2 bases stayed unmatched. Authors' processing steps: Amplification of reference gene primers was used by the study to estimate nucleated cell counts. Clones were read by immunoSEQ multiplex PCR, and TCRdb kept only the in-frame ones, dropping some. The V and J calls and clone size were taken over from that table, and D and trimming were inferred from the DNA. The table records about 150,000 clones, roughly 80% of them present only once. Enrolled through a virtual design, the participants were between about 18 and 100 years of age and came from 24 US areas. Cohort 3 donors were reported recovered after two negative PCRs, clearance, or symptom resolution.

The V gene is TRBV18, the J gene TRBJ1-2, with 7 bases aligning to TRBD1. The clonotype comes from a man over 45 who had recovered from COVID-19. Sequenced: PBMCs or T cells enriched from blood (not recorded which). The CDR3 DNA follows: TGTGCCAGCTCACCGGGACAGTCCTATGGCTACACCTTC. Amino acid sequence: CASSPGQSYGYTF.